Shown below are 23 T cell receptor beta chains from a single sample sequenced in a study of blood T cell repertoires in COVID-19. The assay was immunoSEQ multiplex PCR, and TCRdb's table has in-frame clones only and misses some. Here the sample spans 130,000 to 150,000 clones, 75% to 85% being singletons. The specimen was peripheral blood. Source of these receptors: a woman in her 50s in a cohort sampled during active or convalescent COVID-19.

The count of this clone is one. The chain joins TRBV7-8 to TRBJ2-6; D may be TRBD2 (5 bases). Trimming took 3 bases from V and 2 from J, leaving 8 bases between them. Looked up from germline, CDR1 is SGHVS and CDR2 is FQNEAQ. This CDR3 has 15 residues. CDR3 loop: CASSFGGAGANVLTF. CDR3 nucleotides: TGTGCCAGCAGCTTTGGAGGAGCTGGGGCCAACGTCCTGACTTTC. The full variable domain, its missing parts supplied by reference TRBV7-8 and TRBJ2-6, is GAGVSQSPRYKVAKRGQDVALRCDPISGHVSLFWYQQALGQGPEFLTYFQNEAQLDKSGLPSDRFFAERPEGSVSTLKIQRTQQEDSAVYLCASSFGGAGANVLTFGAGSRLTVL.

V gene TRBV3-1 (or the pseudogene TRBV3-2) combines with J gene TRBJ1-2; D gene uncertain. Trimming took 0 bases from V and 6 from J, leaving 11 bases between them. Germline lookup yields CDR1 LGHDT and CDR2 YNNKEL (reference sequence). The CDR3 length is 14 residues. The CDR3 DNA is TGTGCCAGCAGCCAAGATGCCACCGAGCATGGCTACACCTTC. As protein: CASSQDATEHGYTF.

This clone has a handful of counts. This same CDR3 is encoded by further DNA sequences in the sample. The chain uses TRBV19 and TRBJ1-5; 10 nucleotides agree with TRBD1. The length of the CDR3 is 14 residues. V shed 5 bases and J 2 bases; nucleotides not matched to a gene: 0. Germline V CDR1 and CDR2: LNHDA, SQIVND (reference sequence). CDR3 in amino acids: CASSGTGGNQPQHF. CDR3 DNA sequence: TGTGCCAGTAGTGGGACAGGGGGCAATCAGCCCCAGCATTTT.

The rearrangement joins TRBV3-1 (or the pseudogene TRBV3-2) to TRBJ2-1, with TRBD2 matching over 8 bases. The V gene end was trimmed by 0 bases and the J gene end by 0 bases; junction bases not matched to a gene: 1. From germline, CDR1 is LGHDT and CDR2 YNNKEL (reference sequence). CDR3 size: 16 residues. The CDR3 bases are TGTGCCAGCAGCCAAGACGGGGGGGCCTCCTACAATGAGCAGTTCTTC. It yields the protein CASSQDGGASYNEQFF.

Sample share makes this clone medium-sized. The chain employs TRBV7-6 and TRBJ2-1, with 7 bases that match TRBD2. The ends lost 4 bases at V and 3 bases at J; junction bases unmatched: 6. CDR1 and CDR2 (germline): SGHVS, FNYEAQ. The CDR3 has 15 residues. CDR3 DNA sequence: TGTGCCAGCAGCTATACTGGGGGGGACTACAATGAGCAGTTCTTC. Translation: CASSYTGGDYNEQFF.

The chain links TRBV19 to TRBJ2-5; a possible D gene is TRBD2 (6 bases). CDR3 length equals 15 residues. The germline V gene encodes CDR1 LNHDA and CDR2 SQIVND (reference sequence). Trimming shortened V by 3 bases and J by 1 base, and 12 bases separated the two germline ends. CDR3 sequence: CASSIWSGGQETQYF. The CDR3 DNA sequence: TGTGCCAGTAGTATTTGGTCCGGGGGCCAAGAGACCCAGTACTTC.

The genes are TRBV7-2 and TRBJ2-1; a weak D match, TRBD2 (6 bases). The germline V gene has CDR1 SGHTA and CDR2 FQGNSA. The germline V and J ends were trimmed by 5 bases and 1 base, with 15 bases remaining between them. The CDR3 extends over 16 amino acids. The CDR3 protein is CASSPPGVPSYNEQFF. CDR3 nucleotides: TGTGCCAGCAGCCCGCCGGGGGTGCCGTCCTACAATGAGCAGTTCTTC. Using reference TRBV7-2 and TRBJ2-1 for the parts outside the CDR3, the full variable domain is GAGVSQSPSNKVTEKGKDVELRCDPISGHTALYWYRQSLGQGLEFLIYFQGNSAPDKSGLPSDRFSAERTGGSVSTLTIQRTQQEDSAVYLCASSPPGVPSYNEQFFGPGTRLTVL.

This clone appeared once. The chain is built from TRBV6-2 or TRBV6-3 and TRBJ2-3; TRBD1 matches 7 bases. Trimming took 6 bases from V and 0 from J; bases not matched to a gene: 9. Germline loops: CDR1 MNHEY, CDR2 SVGEGT. The CDR3 contains 16 residues. The CDR3 nucleotides are TGTGCCAGCAGCACGGACAGGTTCAAGAGCACAGATACGCAGTATTTT. Its protein is CASSTDRFKSTDTQYF.

V usage is TRBV19 and J usage is TRBJ2-2, with 12 bases fitting TRBD2. Germline loops: CDR1 LNHDA, CDR2 SQIVND (reference sequence). There are 18 residues in the CDR3. The trim removed 7 bases at V and 2 bases at J, leaving 11 bases unmatched. The CDR3 DNA is TGTGCCAGTATTAAGACTAGCGGGGGCTACGCAAACACCGGGGAGCTGTTTTTT. Translating it yields CASIKTSGGYANTGELFF. The full variable domain, in which reference TRBV19 and TRBJ2-2 provide the parts outside the CDR3, is DGGITQSPKYLFRKEGQNVTLSCEQNLNHDAMYWYRQDPGQGLRLIYYSQIVNDFQKGDIAEGYSVSREKKESFPLTVTSAQKNPTAFYLCASIKTSGGYANTGELFFGEGSRLTVL.

This clone showed up just a few times. This chain joins TRBV7-2 and TRBJ1-3, with D maybe TRBD1 (5 bases). The length of the CDR3 is 18 residues. The V gene lost 3 bases and the J gene lost 2 bases, with 20 bases spanning the gap. The germline V gene encodes CDR1 SGHTA and CDR2 FQGNSA. In DNA form, the CDR3 reads TGTGCCAGCAGCTTCGTGAGTGGAGGGGCGAGCACTGGAAACACCATATATTTT. Translated, it gives CASSFVSGGASTGNTIYF.

This rearrangement joins TRBV11-2 to TRBJ2-3; 9 bases agree with TRBD2. V lost 3 bases and J lost 0; bases outside the gene matches: 1. Germline assignment: CDR1 SGHAT and CDR2 FQNNGV. This CDR3 region has 15 residues. The DNA of the CDR3 is TGTGCCAGCAGCTTCCTAGCGGGGAGCACAGATACGCAGTATTTT. The encoded protein is CASSFLAGSTDTQYF.

This chain joins TRBV29-1 and TRBJ1-1; 7 bases align to TRBD1. This CDR3 has 14 residues. The germline V gene has CDR1 SQVTM and CDR2 ANQGSEA. Unmatched junction bases numbered 6, after V lost 4 bases and J lost 1 base. DNA of the CDR3: TGCAGCGTTGCCCAGGGACAGACGAACACTGAAGCTTTCTTT. Amino acids: CSVAQGQTNTEAFF.

The chain recombines TRBV5-1 with TRBJ1-6; 8 bases match TRBD1. Germline CDR1 is SGHRS and CDR2 is YFSETQ. The CDR3 runs 16 residues. Germline trimming cut 4 bases from V and 0 bases from J; bases unmatched to any gene: 3. In DNA form, the CDR3 reads TGCGCCAGCAGCCGACAGGGGAGCTCCTATAATTCACCCCTCCACTTT. Protein: CASSRQGSSYNSPLHF.

The rearrangement joins TRBV13 to TRBJ2-3; 9 bases agree with TRBD2. This CDR3 has 16 amino acids. The trim removed 5 bases at V and 2 bases at J, leaving 8 bases unmatched. Germline CDR1 PRHDT, CDR2 FYEKMQ (reference sequence). For the CDR3, the DNA is TGTGCCAGCAGCCACAGTAGCGGGGGCCTCACAGATACGCAGTATTTT. This encodes CASSHSSGGLTDTQYF.

The rearrangement joins TRBV7-7 to TRBJ2-2; weak D call: TRBD1 (6 bases). The germline V gene has CDR1 SSHAT and CDR2 FNYEAQ (reference sequence). The CDR3 is 15 amino acids. The ends were cut back, 2 bases at V and 4 bases at J, with 11 bases in the middle. The CDR3 is CASSLSRGTTGELFF. In nucleotides, the CDR3 is TGTGCCAGCAGCTTAAGCAGGGGAACCACCGGGGAGCTGTTTTTT.

J is TRBJ1-2 and V is TRBV29-1; 9 bases line up with TRBD1. After removal of 3 bases from V and 6 bases from J, the junction contained 5 bases not matched to a gene. This CDR3 has 13 residues. Germline V gene lookup returns CDR1 SQVTM and CDR2 ANQGSEA. The DNA of the CDR3 is TGCAGCGTTGATCCACAGGGGGCCCATGGCTACACCTTC. Amino acids: CSVDPQGAHGYTF.

The chain employs TRBV19 and TRBJ1-5; D ambiguous. The germline gives CDR1 LNHDA, CDR2 SQIVND (reference sequence). V was clipped by 7 bases and J by 3 bases, with 13 bases between them. This CDR3 region has 14 residues. For the CDR3, the DNA is TGTGCCAGTAACCTGCAGGCAGTCAATCAGCCCCAGCATTTT. Its protein product is CASNLQAVNQPQHF.

This clone came up once. Here the CDR3 reads CASSDRGLSYEQYF. As DNA, the CDR3 is TGTGCCAGCAGTGACAGGGGACTATCCTACGAGCAGTACTTC. V gene TRBV3-1 (or the pseudogene TRBV3-2) combines with J gene TRBJ2-7; TRBD1 is a possible D gene (8 bases). Per the germline V gene, CDR1 is LGHDT and CDR2 is YNNKEL (reference sequence). Trimming left V 6 bases short and J 1 base short, with 13 bases between. This CDR3 spans 14 amino acids.

V is TRBV13 and J is TRBJ1-2, with D possibly matching TRBD1 (6 bases). The germline V gene encodes CDR1 PRHDT and CDR2 FYEKMQ (reference sequence). This CDR3 spans 17 amino acids. Trimming stripped 5 bases from V and 5 bases from J, with 24 bases between. Here the CDR3 reads CASSPPGRGTVRYGYTF. CDR3 coding DNA: TGTGCCAGCAGCCCCCCGGGCAGGGGCACAGTAAGGTATGGCTACACCTTC.

This chain uses TRBV11-2 with TRBJ2-1; 9 bases align to TRBD1. The J segment lost 5 bases and the V segment lost 6 bases, leaving 8 bases of the junction unmatched. CDR1 and CDR2 from the germline V gene are SGHAT and FQNNGV. This CDR3 contains 15 residues. CDR3 region: CASRRPGQGNNEQFF. CDR3 nucleotide sequence: TGTGCCAGCAGGCGTCCGGGACAGGGCAACAATGAGCAGTTCTTC. The whole variable domain, filled in from reference TRBV11-2 and TRBJ2-1, reads EAGVAQSPRYKIIEKRQSVAFWCNPISGHATLYWYQQILGQGPKLLIQFQNNGVVDDSQLPKDRFSAERLKGVDSTLKIQPAKLEDSAVYLCASRRPGQGNNEQFFGPGTRLTVL.

This chain links TRBV30 with TRBJ1-5; D possibly corresponds to TRBD1 (5 bases). The CDR3 length is 13 residues. Trimming pared 0 bases from V and 6 bases from J, leaving 9 bases between. From germline, CDR1 is GTSNPN and CDR2 SVGIG (reference sequence). In DNA form, the CDR3 reads TGTGCCTGGAGTGTGCAGGGCGGTCAGCCCCAGCATTTT. Translation gives CAWSVQGGQPQHF.

Worth noting for this clone: Other DNA variants within this sample encode the same CDR3. The chain joins TRBV6-5 to TRBJ1-2; a possible D gene is TRBD1 (6 bases). V was pared by 4 bases and J by 2 bases, with 11 bases between. The germline gives CDR1 MNHEY, CDR2 SVGAGI. This CDR3 has 14 amino acids. CDR3 bases: TGTGCCAGCAGTTCCCAACAGGGAAACTATGGCTACACCTTC. Its translation is CASSSQQGNYGYTF.

This rearrangement joins TRBV4-1 to TRBJ1-4; tentative D call: TRBD1 (5 bases). The germline V and J ends were trimmed by 1 base and 6 bases, with 12 bases remaining between them. The germline CDR1 and CDR2 sequences are MGHRA and YSYEKL. The CDR3 totals 15 residues. The CDR3 sequence: CASSQAQGGYEKLFF. In nucleotides, the CDR3 is TGCGCCAGCAGCCAAGCGCAGGGTGGATATGAAAAACTGTTTTTT.